Listed below are T cell receptor beta chains from one sample, sequenced in a study of blood T cell repertoires in COVID-19. Data came from immunoSEQ multiplex PCR; TCRdb stores just in-frame clones and leaves some out. Seen here are fewer than 150,000 clones, about 84% observed once, and the top ten hold around 10%. The source material was peripheral blood. The origin of the receptors is a woman older than 75 in a cohort sampled during active or convalescent COVID-19. Both conserved end residues are part of each CDR3. Fields, in order: CDR3 protein, CDR3 DNA, CDR3 length, clone size, D gene, J gene, V gene. D genes are given only for firm matches. Expanded clones get a size class; other rows say once, few or many, or leave the size out.

CDR3: CASTSGRSDNEKLFF; DNA: TGTGCCAGCACCAGCGGACGGTCGGATAATGAAAAACTGTTTTTT; length: 15; size: NA; D: NA; J: TRBJ1-4; V: TRBV6-4
CDR3: CASSLDQGPYNEQFF; DNA: TGTGCCAGCAGCTTGGATCAGGGCCCCTACAATGAGCAGTTCTTC; length: 15; size: NA; D: NA; J: TRBJ2-1; V: TRBV5-4
CDR3: CASSFNSGDEKLFF; DNA: TGTGCCAGCAGCTTCAATTCAGGGGACGAAAAACTGTTTTTT; length: 14; size: NA; D: NA; J: TRBJ1-4; V: TRBV7-8
CDR3: CASSQVRTSGGTSTDTQYF; DNA: TGTGCCAGCAGCCAAGTCCGGACTAGCGGGGGAACTAGCACAGATACGCAGTATTTT; length: 19; size: NA; D: TRBD2; J: TRBJ2-3; V: TRBV3-1/TRBV3-2
CDR3: CASRRTGANYGYTF; DNA: TGTGCCAGCAGGAGGACAGGCGCTAACTATGGCTACACCTTC; length: 14; size: once; D: TRBD1; J: TRBJ1-2; V: TRBV25-1
CDR3: CASSPKSGRRTDTQYF; DNA: TGTGCCAGCAGCCCCAAGAGCGGGAGACGGACAGATACGCAGTATTTT; length: 16; size: NA; D: TRBD2; J: TRBJ2-3; V: TRBV5-4
CDR3: CASIPDRNNYGYTF; DNA: TGTGCCAGCATTCCGGACAGAAACAACTATGGCTACACCTTC; length: 14; size: NA; D: NA; J: TRBJ1-2; V: TRBV2
CDR3: CASSESSLFRVYGYTF; DNA: TGTGCCAGCAGTGAAAGTAGTCTGTTCAGGGTTTATGGCTACACCTTC; length: 16; size: NA; D: NA; J: TRBJ1-2; V: TRBV2
CDR3: CASSLRGSGDEKLFF; DNA: TGTGCCAGCAGCCTCAGGGGCTCAGGTGATGAAAAACTGTTTTTT; length: 15; size: NA; D: NA; J: TRBJ1-4; V: TRBV5-5
CDR3: CASSRQETYEQYF; DNA: TGTGCCAGCTCACGACAGGAGACCTACGAGCAGTACTTC; length: 13; size: NA; D: NA; J: TRBJ2-7; V: TRBV18
CDR3: CASSFEALAKNIQYF; DNA: TGTGCCAGCAGCTTCGAGGCGTTAGCCAAAAACATTCAGTACTTC; length: 15; size: NA; D: NA; J: TRBJ2-4; V: TRBV7-2
CDR3: CASSPGMGQGENYGYTF; DNA: TGTGCCAGCTCACCGGGTATGGGACAGGGGGAGAACTATGGCTACACCTTC; length: 17; size: NA; D: TRBD1; J: TRBJ1-2; V: TRBV18
CDR3: CAISERETQYF; DNA: TGTGCCATCAGCGAACGGGAGACCCAGTACTTC; length: 11; size: NA; D: NA; J: TRBJ2-5; V: TRBV10-3
CDR3: CASTPTSGGHTDTQYF; DNA: TGTGCCAGTACCCCGACTAGCGGGGGACACACAGATACGCAGTATTTT; length: 16; size: NA; D: TRBD2; J: TRBJ2-3; V: TRBV19
CDR3: CASSQPLTGLSSGANVLTF; DNA: TGCGCCAGCAGCCAACCGCTGACAGGGTTGAGCTCTGGGGCCAACGTCCTGACTTTC; length: 19; size: NA; D: TRBD1; J: TRBJ2-6; V: TRBV4-1
CDR3: CASSYRWNTEAFF; DNA: TGTGCCAGCAGTTACCGGTGGAACACTGAAGCTTTCTTT; length: 13; size: NA; D: NA; J: TRBJ1-1; V: TRBV6-6
CDR3: CASSQGAADKAFF; DNA: TGTGCCAGCAGCCAAGGCGCGGCAGATAAAGCTTTCTTT; length: 13; size: NA; D: NA; J: TRBJ1-1; V: TRBV3-1/TRBV3-2